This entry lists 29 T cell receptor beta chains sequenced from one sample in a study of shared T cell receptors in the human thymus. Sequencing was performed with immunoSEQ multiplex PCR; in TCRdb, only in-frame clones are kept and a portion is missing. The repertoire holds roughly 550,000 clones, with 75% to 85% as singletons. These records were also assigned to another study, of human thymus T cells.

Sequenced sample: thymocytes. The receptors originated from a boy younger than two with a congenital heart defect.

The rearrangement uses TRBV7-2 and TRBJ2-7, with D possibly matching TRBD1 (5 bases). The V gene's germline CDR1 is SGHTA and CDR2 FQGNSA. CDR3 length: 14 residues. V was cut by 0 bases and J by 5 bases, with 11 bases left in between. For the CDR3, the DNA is TGTGCCAGCAGCTTAGCAGGGGCAGCCCACGAGCAGTACTTC. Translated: CASSLAGAAHEQYF.

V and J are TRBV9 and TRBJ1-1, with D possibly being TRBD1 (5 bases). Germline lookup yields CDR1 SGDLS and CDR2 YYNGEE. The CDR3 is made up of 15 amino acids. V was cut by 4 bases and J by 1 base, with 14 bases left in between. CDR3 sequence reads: CASSPAGRANTEAFF. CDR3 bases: TGTGCCAGCAGCCCCGCAGGCAGGGCGAACACTGAAGCTTTCTTT.

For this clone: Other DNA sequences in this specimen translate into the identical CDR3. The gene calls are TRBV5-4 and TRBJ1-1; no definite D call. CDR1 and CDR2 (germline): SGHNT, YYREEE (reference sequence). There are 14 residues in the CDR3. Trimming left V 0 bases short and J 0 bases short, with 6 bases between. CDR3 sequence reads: CASSLGPVNTEAFF. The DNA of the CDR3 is TGTGCCAGCAGCTTGGGCCCAGTGAACACTGAAGCTTTCTTT.

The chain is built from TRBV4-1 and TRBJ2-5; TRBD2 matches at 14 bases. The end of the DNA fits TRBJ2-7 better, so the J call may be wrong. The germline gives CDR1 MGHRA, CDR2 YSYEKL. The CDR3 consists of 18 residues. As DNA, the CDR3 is TGCGCCAGCAGCCGTTCTTTCGGGACTAGCGGGAGTACCCACGAGCAGTACTTC. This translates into CASSRSFGTSGSTHEQYF.

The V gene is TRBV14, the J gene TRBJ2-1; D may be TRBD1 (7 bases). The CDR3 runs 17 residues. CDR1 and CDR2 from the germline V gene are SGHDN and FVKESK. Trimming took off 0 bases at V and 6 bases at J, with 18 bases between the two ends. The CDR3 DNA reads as TGTGCCAGCAGCCAAGACCAGGGTCAGGGGGAGGCCAATGAGCAGTTCTTC. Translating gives CASSQDQGQGEANEQFF. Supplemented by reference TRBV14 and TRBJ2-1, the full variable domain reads EAGVTQFPSHSVIEKGQTVTLRCDPISGHDNLYWYRRVMGKEIKFLLHFVKESKQDESGMPNNRFLAERTGGTYSTLKVQPAELEDSGVYFCASSQDQGQGEANEQFFGPGTRLTVL.

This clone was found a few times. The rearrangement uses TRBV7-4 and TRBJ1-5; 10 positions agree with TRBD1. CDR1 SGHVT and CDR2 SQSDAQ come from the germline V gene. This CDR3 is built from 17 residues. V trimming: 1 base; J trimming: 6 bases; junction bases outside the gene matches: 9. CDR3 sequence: CASSLGTGQGSGQPQHF. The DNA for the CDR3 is TGTGCCAGCAGCTTAGGGACGGGACAGGGGAGCGGTCAGCCCCAGCATTTT.

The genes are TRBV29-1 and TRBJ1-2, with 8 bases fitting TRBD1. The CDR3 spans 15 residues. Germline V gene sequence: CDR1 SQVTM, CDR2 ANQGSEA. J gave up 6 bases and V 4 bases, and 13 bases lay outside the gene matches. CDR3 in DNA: TGCAGCGTTGGTAGCCTCGTCCCACAGGGGGATGGCTACACCTTC. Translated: CSVGSLVPQGDGYTF.

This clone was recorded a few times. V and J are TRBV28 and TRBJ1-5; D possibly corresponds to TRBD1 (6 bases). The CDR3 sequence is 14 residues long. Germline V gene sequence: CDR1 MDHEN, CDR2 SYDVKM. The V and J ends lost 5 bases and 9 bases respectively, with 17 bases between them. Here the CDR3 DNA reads TGTGCCAGCAGTGCCGGGGGGGCTCCTTTGCCCCAGCATTTT. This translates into CASSAGGAPLPQHF.

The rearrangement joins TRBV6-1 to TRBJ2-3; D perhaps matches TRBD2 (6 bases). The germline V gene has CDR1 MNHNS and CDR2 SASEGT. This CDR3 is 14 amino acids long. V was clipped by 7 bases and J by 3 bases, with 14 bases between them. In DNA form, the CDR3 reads TGTGCCAGCACCGACTGGGGGAGGACAGATACGCAGTATTTT. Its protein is CASTDWGRTDTQYF.

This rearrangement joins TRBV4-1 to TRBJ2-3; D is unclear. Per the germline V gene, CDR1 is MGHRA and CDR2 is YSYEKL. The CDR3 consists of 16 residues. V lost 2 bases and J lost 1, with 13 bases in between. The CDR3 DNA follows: TGCGCCAGCAGCCAACGCCCTGGAGAGGGCACAGATACGCAGTATTTT. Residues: CASSQRPGEGTDTQYF.

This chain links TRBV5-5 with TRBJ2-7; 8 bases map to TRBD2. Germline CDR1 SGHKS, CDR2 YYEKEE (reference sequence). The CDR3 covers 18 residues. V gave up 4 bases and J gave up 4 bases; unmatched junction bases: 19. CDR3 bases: TGTGCCAGCAGCCTGATGGCGAACCCGGGACTAGTGAGTTACGAGCAGTACTTC. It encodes CASSLMANPGLVSYEQYF.

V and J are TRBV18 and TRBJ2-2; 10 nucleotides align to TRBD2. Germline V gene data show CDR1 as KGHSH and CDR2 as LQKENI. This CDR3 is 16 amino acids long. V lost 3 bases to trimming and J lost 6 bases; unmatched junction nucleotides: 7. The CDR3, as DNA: TGTGCCAGCTCACCCTTGGCTAGCGGGAGCGCCGGGGAGCTGTTTTTT. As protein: CASSPLASGSAGELFF.

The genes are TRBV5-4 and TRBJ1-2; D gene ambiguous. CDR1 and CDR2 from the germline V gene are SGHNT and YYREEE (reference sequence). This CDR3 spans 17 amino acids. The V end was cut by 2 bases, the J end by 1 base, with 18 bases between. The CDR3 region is CASSLPSGHPLNYGYTF. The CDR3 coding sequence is TGTGCCAGCAGCTTACCGTCAGGCCACCCTCTTAACTATGGCTACACCTTC.

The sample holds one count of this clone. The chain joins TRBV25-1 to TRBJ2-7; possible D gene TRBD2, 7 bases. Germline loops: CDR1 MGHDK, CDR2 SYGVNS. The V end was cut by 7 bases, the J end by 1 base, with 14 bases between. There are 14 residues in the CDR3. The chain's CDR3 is CASIGGRPSYEQYF. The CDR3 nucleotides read TGTGCCAGCATCGGGGGGCGGCCTTCCTACGAGCAGTACTTC.

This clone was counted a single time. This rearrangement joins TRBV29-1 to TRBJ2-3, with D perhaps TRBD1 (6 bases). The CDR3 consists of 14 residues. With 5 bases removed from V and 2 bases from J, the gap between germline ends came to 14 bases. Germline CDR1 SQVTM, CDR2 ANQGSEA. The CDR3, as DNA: TGCAGCGTTCGCAGGGGTCTCATCACAGATACGCAGTATTTT. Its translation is CSVRRGLITDTQYF.

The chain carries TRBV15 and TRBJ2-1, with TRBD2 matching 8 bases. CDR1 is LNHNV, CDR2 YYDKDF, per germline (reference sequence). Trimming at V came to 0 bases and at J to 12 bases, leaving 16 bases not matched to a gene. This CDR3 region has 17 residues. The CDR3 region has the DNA TGTGCCACCAGCAGAGATTGGGCGGGAGGATACAATGAGCGGCAGTTCTTC. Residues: CATSRDWAGGYNERQFF.

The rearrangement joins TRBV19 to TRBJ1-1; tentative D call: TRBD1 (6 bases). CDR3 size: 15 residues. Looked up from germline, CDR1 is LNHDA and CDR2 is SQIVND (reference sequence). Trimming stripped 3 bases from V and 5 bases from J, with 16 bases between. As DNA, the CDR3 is TGTGCCAGTAGTATCCTTCGGGACATGGGAACTGAAGCTTTCTTT. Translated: CASSILRDMGTEAFF.

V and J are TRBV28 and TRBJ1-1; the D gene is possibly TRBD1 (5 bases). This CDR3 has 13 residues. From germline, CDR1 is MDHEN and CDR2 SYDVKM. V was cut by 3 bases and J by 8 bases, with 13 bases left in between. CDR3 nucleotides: TGTGCCAGCAGTTTGGAGGGGACTGTCGAAGCTTTCTTT. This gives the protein CASSLEGTVEAFF.

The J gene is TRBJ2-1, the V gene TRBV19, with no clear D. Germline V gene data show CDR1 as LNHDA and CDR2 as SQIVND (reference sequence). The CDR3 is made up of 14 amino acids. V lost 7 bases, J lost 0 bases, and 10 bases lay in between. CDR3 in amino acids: CASKSVSSYNEQFF. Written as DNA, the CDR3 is TGTGCCAGTAAGAGTGTAAGCTCCTACAATGAGCAGTTCTTC.

The CDR3 reads CASSGDRSDSPLHF. The DNA for the CDR3 is TGTGCCAGCAGCGGGGACAGGTCAGACTCACCCCTCCACTTT. The V and J genes are TRBV9 and TRBJ1-6; 8 nucleotides line up with TRBD1. The V segment lost 3 bases and the J segment 10 bases; nucleotides outside the gene matches: 6. The germline CDR1 and CDR2 sequences are SGDLS and YYNGEE. The CDR3 is 14 amino acids. The entire variable domain, with the rest obtained from reference TRBV9 and TRBJ1-6, is as follows: DSGVTQTPKHLITATGQRVTLRCSPRSGDLSVYWYQQSLDQGLQFLIQYYNGEERAKGNILERFSAQQFPDLHSELNLSSLELGDSALYFCASSGDRSDSPLHFGNGTRLTVT.

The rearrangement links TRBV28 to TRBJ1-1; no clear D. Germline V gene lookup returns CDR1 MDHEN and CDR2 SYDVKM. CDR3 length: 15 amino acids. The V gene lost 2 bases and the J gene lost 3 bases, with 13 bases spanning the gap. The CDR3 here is CASSLRLLEDTEAFF. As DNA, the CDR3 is TGTGCCAGCAGTTTAAGGTTGCTTGAGGACACTGAAGCTTTCTTT. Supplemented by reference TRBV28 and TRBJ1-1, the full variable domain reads DVKVTQSSRYLVKRTGEKVFLECVQDMDHENMFWYRQDPGLGLRLIYFSYDVKMKEKGDIPEGYSVSREKKERFSLILESASTNQTSMYLCASSLRLLEDTEAFFGQGTRLTVV.

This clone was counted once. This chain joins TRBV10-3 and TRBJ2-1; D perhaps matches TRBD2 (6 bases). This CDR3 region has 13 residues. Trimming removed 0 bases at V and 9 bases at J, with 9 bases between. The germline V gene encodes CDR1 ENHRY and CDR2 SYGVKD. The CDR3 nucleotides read TGTGCCATCAGTGAGTCCTTGGGGGGTGAGCAGTTCTTC. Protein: CAISESLGGEQFF.

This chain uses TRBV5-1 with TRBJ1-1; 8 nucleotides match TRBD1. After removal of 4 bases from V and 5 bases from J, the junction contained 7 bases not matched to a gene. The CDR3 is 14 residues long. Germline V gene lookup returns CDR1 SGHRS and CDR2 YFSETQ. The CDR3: CASSPGQGGTEAFF. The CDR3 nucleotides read TGCGCCAGCAGCCCCGGACAGGGCGGGACTGAAGCTTTCTTT.

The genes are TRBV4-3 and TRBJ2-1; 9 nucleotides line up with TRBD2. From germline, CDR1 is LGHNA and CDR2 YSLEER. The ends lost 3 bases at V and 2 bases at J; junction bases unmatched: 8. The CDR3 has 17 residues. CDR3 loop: CASSHHLAGATYNEQFF. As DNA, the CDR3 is TGCGCCAGCAGCCACCACTTAGCGGGGGCAACCTACAATGAGCAGTTCTTC.

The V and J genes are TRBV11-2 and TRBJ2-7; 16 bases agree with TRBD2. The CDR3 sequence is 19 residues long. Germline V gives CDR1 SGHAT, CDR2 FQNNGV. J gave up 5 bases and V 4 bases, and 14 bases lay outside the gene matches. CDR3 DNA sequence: TGTGCCAGCAGCTATGCGGGACTAGCGGGAGGGCTGGGAAGTAACGAGCAGTACTTC. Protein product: CASSYAGLAGGLGSNEQYF. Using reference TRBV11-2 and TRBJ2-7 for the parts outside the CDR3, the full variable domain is EAGVAQSPRYKIIEKRQSVAFWCNPISGHATLYWYQQILGQGPKLLIQFQNNGVVDDSQLPKDRFSAERLKGVDSTLKIQPAKLEDSAVYLCASSYAGLAGGLGSNEQYFGPGTRLTVT.

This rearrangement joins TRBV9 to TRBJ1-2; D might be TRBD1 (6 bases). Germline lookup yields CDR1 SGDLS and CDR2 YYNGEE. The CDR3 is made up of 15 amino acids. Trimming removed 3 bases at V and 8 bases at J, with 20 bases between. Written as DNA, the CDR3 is TGTGCCAGCAGCGCCCCCGAAGGGCAGGGGTGCGGCTACACCTTC. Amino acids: CASSAPEGQGCGYTF.

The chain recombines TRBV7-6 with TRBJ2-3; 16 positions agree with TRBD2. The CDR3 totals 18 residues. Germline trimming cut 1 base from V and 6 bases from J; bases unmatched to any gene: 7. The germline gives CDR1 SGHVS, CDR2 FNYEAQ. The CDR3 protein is CASSLVGGLAGGSDTQYF. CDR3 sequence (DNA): TGTGCCAGCAGCTTAGTAGGGGGACTAGCGGGAGGGAGTGATACGCAGTATTTT.

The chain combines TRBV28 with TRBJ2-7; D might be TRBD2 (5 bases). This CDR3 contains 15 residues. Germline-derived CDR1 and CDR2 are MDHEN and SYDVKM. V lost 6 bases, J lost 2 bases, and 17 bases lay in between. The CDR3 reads CASSPARAQTYEQYF. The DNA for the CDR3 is TGTGCCAGCAGCCCAGCGAGGGCACAAACCTACGAGCAGTACTTC.

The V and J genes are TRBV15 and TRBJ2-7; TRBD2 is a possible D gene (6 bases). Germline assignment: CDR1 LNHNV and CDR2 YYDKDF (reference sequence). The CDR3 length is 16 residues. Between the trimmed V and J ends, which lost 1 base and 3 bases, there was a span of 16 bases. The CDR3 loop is CATSRAPASGDYEQYF. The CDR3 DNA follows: TGTGCCACCAGCAGAGCCCCAGCCTCGGGGGACTACGAGCAGTACTTC.